The rows below give T cell receptor beta chains drawn from one sample of a study of shared clonotypes between healthy human individuals. Sequenced by immunoSEQ multiplex PCR; TCRdb stores in-frame clones only, minus some. The sample lists 650,000 to 800,000 clones, roughly nine tenths occurring once. Sequenced sample: naive CD8+ T cells sorted from blood. These receptor sequences come from a man in his thirties or forties in good health. Each CDR3 is given with its conserved first and last residue. D genes are given only for firm matches. The size field is filled for only some rows; it gives once, few, many or a size class.

.,TRBJ2-7,TRBV6-6,.,CASSYFEPVSYEQYF,TGTGCCAGCAGTTATTTCGAGCCAGTCTCCTACGAGCAGTACTTC
.,TRBJ1-5,TRBV19,.,CASSTPDGVRQPQHF,TGTGCCAGTAGTACCCCGGATGGGGTGCGTCAGCCCCAGCATTTT
.,TRBJ2-7,TRBV4-1,.,CASSQSPGYYYEQYF,TGCGCCAGCAGCCAATCTCCAGGGTACTACTACGAGCAGTACTTC
.,TRBJ2-3,TRBV19,.,CASSIAGVRTDTQYF,TGTGCCAGTAGTATAGCAGGCGTCCGCACAGATACGCAGTATTTT
.,TRBJ2-3,TRBV27,.,CASSLMPWVDTQYF,TGTGCCAGCAGTTTAATGCCCTGGGTGGATACGCAGTATTTT
.,TRBJ2-7,TRBV10-2,TRBD2,CASTQSLAGEYF,TGCGCCAGCACTCAAAGCCTAGCGGGAGAATACTTC
.,TRBJ2-7,TRBV6-5,.,CASSYADSYEQYF,TGTGCCAGCAGTTACGCAGACTCCTACGAGCAGTACTTC
.,TRBJ2-2,TRBV10-3,.,CAIRGPDTGELFF,TGTGCCATCAGGGGACCAGACACCGGGGAGCTGTTTTTT
once,TRBJ2-2,TRBV15,TRBD2,CATSREGREGRAGELFF,TGTGCCACCAGCAGAGAGGGGCGGGAGGGCCGAGCTGGGGAGCTGTTTTTT
.,TRBJ1-1,TRBV14,TRBD1,CASSQLTGGTMNTEAFF,TGTGCCAGCAGCCAACTGACAGGGGGAACCATGAACACTGAAGCTTTCTTT
.,TRBJ1-4,TRBV6-6,TRBD1,CASSYSRGREKLFF,TGTGCCAGCAGTTACTCGAGGGGGCGGGAAAAACTGTTTTTT
.,TRBJ2-7,TRBV28,.,CAIVAGSTYEQYF,TGTGCCATAGTAGCCGGGTCGACCTACGAGCAGTACTTC
.,TRBJ2-7,TRBV28,.,CASESSSYEQYF,TGTGCCTCTGAGAGCAGCTCCTACGAGCAGTACTTC
.,TRBJ1-2,TRBV4-1,.,CASSQDAAGISIGYTF,TGCGCCAGCAGCCAAGATGCCGCAGGTATTTCTATCGGCTACACCTTC
.,TRBJ1-1,TRBV12-5,.,CASGDPDRKTEAFF,TGTGCTAGTGGGGACCCGGACAGAAAAACTGAAGCTTTCTTT
.,TRBJ2-1,TRBV6-5,TRBD1,CASSSTGGTYNEQFF,TGTGCCAGCAGTTCGACAGGGGGAACCTACAATGAGCAGTTCTTC
.,TRBJ2-2,TRBV27,TRBD1,CASSSDRAMNTGELFF,TGTGCCAGCAGTTCCGACAGGGCTATGAACACCGGGGAGCTGTTTTTT
.,TRBJ2-5,TRBV28,TRBD2,CASSYLGLDQETQYF,TGTGCCAGCAGTTACTTGGGACTAGACCAAGAGACCCAGTACTTC
.,TRBJ1-5,TRBV4-3,.,CASSPRQVSNQPQHF,TGCGCCAGCAGCCCGCGACAGGTTAGCAATCAGCCCCAGCATTTT
.,TRBJ2-5,TRBV5-6,.,CASSTDLAGSGTQYF,TGTGCCAGCAGCACTGACCTGGCGGGATCCGGGACCCAGTACTTC
.,TRBJ1-2,TRBV27,TRBD1,CASSFIRGQGPHSYGYTF,TGTGCCAGCAGTTTCATCAGGGGGCAGGGGCCTCATTCGTATGGCTACACCTTC
.,TRBJ2-7,TRBV13,.,CASSFRPQDEQYF,TGTGCCAGCAGCTTTAGGCCGCAGGACGAGCAGTACTTC
.,TRBJ1-4,TRBV25-1,.,CASSVEKRQSRNEKLFF,TGTGCCAGCAGTGTGGAGAAGAGGCAGAGTCGAAATGAAAAACTGTTTTTT
.,TRBJ2-1,TRBV4-1,TRBD2,CASSQALAGEGEQFF,TGCGCCAGCAGCCAAGCACTAGCGGGAGAGGGGGAGCAGTTCTTC
.,TRBJ2-7,TRBV11-2,TRBD2,CASSSGLAGAFYEQYF,TGTGCCAGCAGCTCGGGACTAGCGGGAGCGTTCTACGAGCAGTACTTC
.,TRBJ1-5,TRBV21-1,.,CASSSQSYNQPQHF,TGTGCCAGCAGCTCCCAGTCGTACAATCAGCCCCAGCATTTT
.,TRBJ2-3,TRBV5-5,TRBD1,CASSLPRTGDQDTQYF,TGTGCCAGCAGCTTGCCCCGGACAGGGGACCAGGATACGCAGTATTTT
once,TRBJ2-2,TRBV4-1,.,CASSHVWGTGVGELFF,TGCGCCAGCAGCCATGTCTGGGGGACCGGGGTCGGGGAGCTGTTTTTT
.,TRBJ2-5,TRBV6-5,.,CASSYQGYGETQYF,TGTGCCAGCAGTTACCAGGGTTATGGAGAGACCCAGTACTTC
.,TRBJ2-3,TRBV4-1,TRBD1,CASSQAGGAQYF,TGCGCCAGCAGCCAAGCAGGGGGCGCGCAGTATTTT
.,TRBJ2-1,TRBV18,.,CASSPLEYSSNEQFF,TGTGCCAGCTCACCTTTGGAGTACTCTAGCAATGAGCAGTTCTTC
.,TRBJ2-7,TRBV11-2,.,CASSLDWAGDRGYEQYF,TGTGCCAGCAGCTTAGATTGGGCAGGGGATAGGGGCTACGAGCAGTACTTC
.,TRBJ2-5,TRBV6-1,TRBD1,CASTSGRGWETQYF,TGTGCCAGCACTAGTGGCAGGGGGTGGGAGACCCAGTACTTC
.,TRBJ2-7,TRBV30,.,CAWSFIQGYEQYF,TGTGCCTGGAGTTTTATACAGGGCTACGAGCAGTACTTC
.,TRBJ2-3,TRBV14,.,CASSQAGTGTQYF,TGTGCCAGCAGCCAAGCGGGAACAGGTACGCAGTATTTT
few,TRBJ1-5,TRBV6-1,TRBD1,CASSGPRTGSPETQHF,TGTGCCAGCAGTGGGCCCAGGACAGGGTCCCCAGAGACCCAGCATTTT
.,TRBJ1-4,TRBV2,.,CASLAFEKLFF,TGTGCCAGCCTTGCTTTTGAAAAACTGTTTTTT
.,TRBJ1-1,TRBV6-1,.,CASSPGQLPPEAFF,TGTGCCAGCTCCCCGGGACAACTTCCCCCTGAAGCTTTCTTT
.,TRBJ2-1,TRBV10-3,TRBD1,CAISEVGQGVLNEQFF,TGTGCCATCAGTGAAGTGGGACAGGGGGTTTTAAATGAGCAGTTCTTC
.,TRBJ2-7,TRBV28,TRBD1,CASSFSHRGFSTYEQYF,TGTGCCAGCAGTTTTTCGCACAGGGGGTTTTCTACCTACGAGCAGTACTTC
once,TRBJ2-7,TRBV19,TRBD2,CASSPSGGEQYF,TGTGCCAGTAGTCCTAGCGGTGGCGAGCAGTACTTC
.,TRBJ2-1,TRBV11-1,.,CASRRLGSSYNEQFF,TGTGCCAGCAGACGACTAGGGAGCTCCTACAATGAGCAGTTCTTC
.,TRBJ2-1,TRBV9,.,CASSVSYNEQFF,TGTGCCAGCAGCGTATCCTACAATGAGCAGTTCTTC
.,TRBJ2-5,TRBV5-1,.,CASSLVGSSPQETQYF,TGCGCCAGCAGCTTGGTTGGGTCTTCGCCGCAAGAGACCCAGTACTTC
.,TRBJ2-7,TRBV2,.,CASTGDMGTYEQYF,TGTGCCAGCACCGGGGACATGGGGACCTACGAGCAGTACTTC